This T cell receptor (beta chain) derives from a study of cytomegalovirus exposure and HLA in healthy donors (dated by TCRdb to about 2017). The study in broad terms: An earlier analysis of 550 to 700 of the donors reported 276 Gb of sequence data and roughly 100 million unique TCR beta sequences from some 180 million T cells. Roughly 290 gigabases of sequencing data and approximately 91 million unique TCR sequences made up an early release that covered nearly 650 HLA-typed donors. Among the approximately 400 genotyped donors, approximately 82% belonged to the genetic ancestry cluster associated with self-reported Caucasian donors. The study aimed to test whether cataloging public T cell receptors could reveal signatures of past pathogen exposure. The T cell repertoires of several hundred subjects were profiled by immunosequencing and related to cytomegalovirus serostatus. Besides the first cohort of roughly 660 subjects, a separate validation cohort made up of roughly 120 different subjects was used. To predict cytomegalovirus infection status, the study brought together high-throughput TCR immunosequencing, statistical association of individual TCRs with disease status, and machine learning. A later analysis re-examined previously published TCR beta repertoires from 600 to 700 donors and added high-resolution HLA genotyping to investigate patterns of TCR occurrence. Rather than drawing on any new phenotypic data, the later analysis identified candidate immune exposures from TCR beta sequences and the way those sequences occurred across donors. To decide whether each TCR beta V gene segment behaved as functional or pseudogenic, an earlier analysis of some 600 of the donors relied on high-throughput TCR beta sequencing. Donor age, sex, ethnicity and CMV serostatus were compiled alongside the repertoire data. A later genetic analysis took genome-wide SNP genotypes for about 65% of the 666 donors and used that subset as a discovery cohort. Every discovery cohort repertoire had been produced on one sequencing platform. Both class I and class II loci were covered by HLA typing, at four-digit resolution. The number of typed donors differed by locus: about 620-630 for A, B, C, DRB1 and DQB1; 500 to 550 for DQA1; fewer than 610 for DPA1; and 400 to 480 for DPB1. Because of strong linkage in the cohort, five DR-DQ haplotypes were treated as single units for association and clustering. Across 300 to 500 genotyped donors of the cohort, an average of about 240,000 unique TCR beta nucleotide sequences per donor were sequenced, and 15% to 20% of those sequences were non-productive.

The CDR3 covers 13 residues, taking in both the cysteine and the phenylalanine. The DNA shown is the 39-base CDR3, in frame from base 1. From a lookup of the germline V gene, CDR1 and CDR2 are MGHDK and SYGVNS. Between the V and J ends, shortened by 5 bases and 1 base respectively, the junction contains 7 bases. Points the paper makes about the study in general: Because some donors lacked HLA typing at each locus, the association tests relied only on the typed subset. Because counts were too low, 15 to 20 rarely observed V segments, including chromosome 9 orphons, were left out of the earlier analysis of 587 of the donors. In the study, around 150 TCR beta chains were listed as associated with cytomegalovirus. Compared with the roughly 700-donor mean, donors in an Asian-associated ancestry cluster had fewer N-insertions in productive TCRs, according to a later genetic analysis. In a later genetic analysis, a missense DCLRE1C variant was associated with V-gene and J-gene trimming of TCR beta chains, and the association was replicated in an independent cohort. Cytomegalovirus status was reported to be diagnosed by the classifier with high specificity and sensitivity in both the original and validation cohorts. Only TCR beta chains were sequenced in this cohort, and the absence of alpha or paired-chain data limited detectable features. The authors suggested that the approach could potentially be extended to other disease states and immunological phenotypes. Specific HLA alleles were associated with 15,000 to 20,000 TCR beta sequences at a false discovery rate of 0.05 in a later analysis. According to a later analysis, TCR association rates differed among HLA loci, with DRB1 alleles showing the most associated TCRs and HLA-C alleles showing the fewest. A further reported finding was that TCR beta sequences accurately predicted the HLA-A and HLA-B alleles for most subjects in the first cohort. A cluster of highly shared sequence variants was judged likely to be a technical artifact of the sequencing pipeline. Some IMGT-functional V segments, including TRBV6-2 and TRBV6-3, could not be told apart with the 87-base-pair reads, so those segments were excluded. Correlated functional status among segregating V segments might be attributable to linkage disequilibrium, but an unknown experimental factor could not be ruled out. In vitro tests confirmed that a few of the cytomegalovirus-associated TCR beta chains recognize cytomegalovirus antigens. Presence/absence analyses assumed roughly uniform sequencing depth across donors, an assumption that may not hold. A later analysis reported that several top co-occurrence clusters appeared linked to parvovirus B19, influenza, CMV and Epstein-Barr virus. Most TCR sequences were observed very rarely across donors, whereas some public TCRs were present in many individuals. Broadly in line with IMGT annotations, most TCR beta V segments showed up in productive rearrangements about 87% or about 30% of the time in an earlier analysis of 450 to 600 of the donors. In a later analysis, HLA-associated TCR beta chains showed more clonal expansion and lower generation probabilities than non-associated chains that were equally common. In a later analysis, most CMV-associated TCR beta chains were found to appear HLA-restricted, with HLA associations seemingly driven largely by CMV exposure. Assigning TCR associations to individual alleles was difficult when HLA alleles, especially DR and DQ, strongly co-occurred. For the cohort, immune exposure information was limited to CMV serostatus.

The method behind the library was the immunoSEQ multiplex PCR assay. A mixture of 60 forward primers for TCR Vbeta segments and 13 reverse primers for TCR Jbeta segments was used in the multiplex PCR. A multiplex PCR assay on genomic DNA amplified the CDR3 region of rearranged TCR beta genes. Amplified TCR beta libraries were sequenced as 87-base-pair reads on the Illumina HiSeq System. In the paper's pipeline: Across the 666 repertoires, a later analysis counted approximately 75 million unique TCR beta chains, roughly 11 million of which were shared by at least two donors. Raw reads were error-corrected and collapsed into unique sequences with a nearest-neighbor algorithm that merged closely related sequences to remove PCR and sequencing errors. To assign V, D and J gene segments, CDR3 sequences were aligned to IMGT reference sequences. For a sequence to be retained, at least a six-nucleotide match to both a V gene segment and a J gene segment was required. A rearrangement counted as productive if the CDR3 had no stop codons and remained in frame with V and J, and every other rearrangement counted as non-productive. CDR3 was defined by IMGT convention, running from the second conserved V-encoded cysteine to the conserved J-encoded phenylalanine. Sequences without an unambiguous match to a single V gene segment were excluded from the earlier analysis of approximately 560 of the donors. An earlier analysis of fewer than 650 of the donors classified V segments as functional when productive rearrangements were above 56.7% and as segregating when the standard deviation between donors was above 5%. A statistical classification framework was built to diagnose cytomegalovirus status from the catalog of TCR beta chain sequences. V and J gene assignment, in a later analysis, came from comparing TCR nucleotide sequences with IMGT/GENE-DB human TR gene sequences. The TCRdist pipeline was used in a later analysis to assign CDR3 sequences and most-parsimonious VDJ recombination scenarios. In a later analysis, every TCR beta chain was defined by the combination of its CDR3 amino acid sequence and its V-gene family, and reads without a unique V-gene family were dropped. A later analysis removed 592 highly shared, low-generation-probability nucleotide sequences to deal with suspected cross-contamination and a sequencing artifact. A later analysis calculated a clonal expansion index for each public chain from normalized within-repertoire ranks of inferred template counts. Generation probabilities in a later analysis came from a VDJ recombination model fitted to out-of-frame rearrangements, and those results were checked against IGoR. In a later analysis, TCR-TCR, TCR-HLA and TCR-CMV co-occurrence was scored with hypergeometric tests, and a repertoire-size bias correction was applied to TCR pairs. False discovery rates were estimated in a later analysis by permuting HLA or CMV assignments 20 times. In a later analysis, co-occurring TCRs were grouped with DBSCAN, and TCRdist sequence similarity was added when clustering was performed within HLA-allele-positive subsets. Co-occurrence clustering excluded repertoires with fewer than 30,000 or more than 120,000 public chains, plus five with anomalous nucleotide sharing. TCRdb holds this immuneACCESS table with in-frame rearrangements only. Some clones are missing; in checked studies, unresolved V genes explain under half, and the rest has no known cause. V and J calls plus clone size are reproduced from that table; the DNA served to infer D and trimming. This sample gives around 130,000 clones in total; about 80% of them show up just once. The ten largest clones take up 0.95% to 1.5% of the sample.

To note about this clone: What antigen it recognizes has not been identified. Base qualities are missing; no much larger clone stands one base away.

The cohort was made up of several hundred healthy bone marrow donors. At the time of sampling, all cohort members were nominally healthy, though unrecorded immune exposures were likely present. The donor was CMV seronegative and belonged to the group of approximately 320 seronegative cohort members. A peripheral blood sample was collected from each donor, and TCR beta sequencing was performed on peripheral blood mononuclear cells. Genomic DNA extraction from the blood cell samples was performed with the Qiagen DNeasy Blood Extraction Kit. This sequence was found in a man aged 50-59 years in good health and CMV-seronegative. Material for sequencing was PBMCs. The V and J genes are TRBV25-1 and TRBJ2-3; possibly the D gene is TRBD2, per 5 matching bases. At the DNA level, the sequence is TGTGCCAGCAGTTCGAGGGGCACAGATACGCAGTATTTT. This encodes CASSSRGTDTQYF.